The T cell receptor (beta chain) described here comes from a study of OX40 agonist ivuxolimab in advanced cancers. For context, the study as a whole: Ivuxolimab was a fully human IgG2 agonistic monoclonal antibody targeting the costimulatory receptor OX40 (CD134). Intravenous ivuxolimab was administered to patients every 2 weeks at six dose levels: 0.01, 0.1, 0.3, 1.5, 3 and 10 mg/kg. In the dose-escalation cohort, 82.7% of patients were male, and the mean age was approximately 60 years, with a range of roughly 23 to 85. Of the roughly 51 dose-escalation patients, hepatocellular carcinoma was present in roughly 19, melanoma in approximately 15, renal cell carcinoma in 9 and head and neck cancer in 9. The purpose of peripheral TCRbeta sequencing was to test whether ivuxolimab changed TCR sequence diversity and led to clonal T-cell expansion. Three dose-escalation patients achieved partial responses, one with hepatocellular carcinoma and two with cutaneous melanoma. Patients were allowed to have had prior anti-PD-1, anti-PD-L1 or anti-CTLA-4 therapy, and 40% to 45% of the dose-escalation patients had previously received checkpoint inhibitors. The paper reports the monotherapy dose-escalation portion (N of about 54 patients) of the phase I ivuxolimab trial. On the study overall, not on this receptor specifically: At doses from 0.1 to 3.0 mg/kg, clonal expansion was seen in both CD4+ and CD8+ blood T cells between baseline and week 6. In partial responders in the 0.1-3.0 mg/kg groups, normalized peripheral clonal expansion was found to be among the lowest, especially among CD8+ T cells. After ivuxolimab, expanded clones were on average more numerous among CD8+ T cells than among CD4+ T cells. Low levels of normalized T-cell clonal expansion were also shown by some nonresponding patients. The antigen specificity of the peripheral T cells that underwent clonal expansion was not determined.

Trimming takes 6 bases from V and 10 bases from J, and the germline ends sit 10 bases apart. Per the germline V gene (reference sequence), MNHEY is the CDR1 and SMNVEV is the CDR2. The CDR3 spans 12 residues, from the cysteine through the phenylalanine. This entry keeps only the CDR3 DNA: 36 bases, framed from base 1. Note on this clone: This clone's antigen is unknown. No much larger clone is present one base from it, and per-base qualities are unavailable.

Genomic DNA was isolated from the sorted cells so that the TCRbeta CDR3 region could be sequenced. The immunoSEQ Assay was used to sequence the TCRbeta CDR3 regions. The table was pulled from immuneACCESS by TCRdb, which kept in-frame rearrangements only. Such tables lose some clones; where checked, under half of the loss comes from unresolved V genes, and the rest has no known cause. Across this sample there are 45,000 to 60,000 clones, with 90% seen only once. Approximately 5% of the sample belongs to the ten largest clones. The trial excluded patients who had a history of autoimmune disease or who were on systemic immunosuppression. In every dose cohort, peripheral blood was drawn for TCR sequencing at baseline, cycle 4 day 1, and cycle 7 day 1. Samples were obtained from an open-label, multicenter, first-in-human phase I dose-escalation trial of ivuxolimab. Adults with locally advanced or metastatic melanoma, renal cell, hepatocellular, or head and neck squamous cell carcinoma were enrolled in the trial. CD4+ and CD8+ T cells were sorted separately from peripheral blood before TCR sequencing.

Material: CD4+ or CD8+ T cells sorted from blood, obtained in a trial of the OX40 agonist ivuxolimab. The source is an adult with an advanced solid tumor such as melanoma, head and neck, liver or kidney cancer. This chain joins TRBV27 to TRBJ1-6; a confident D gene designation cannot be given. CDR3 loop: CASSYRRSPLHF. The nucleotides read TGTGCCAGCAGCTATCGCCGGTCACCCCTCCACTTT.